This T cell receptor beta chain is from a study of blood T cells in healthy people across ages. Sample-barcoded 5' priming and a J-beta primer mix drove a second PCR of roughly 6 to 12 cycles. MiXCR was run by TCRdb on the 5' RACE reads, yielding one entry per CDR3 protein. In the table there are around 650,000 distinct CDR3 sequences, 40% to 45% of which are singletons. Looked up from germline, CDR1 is LGHDT and CDR2 is YNNKEL (reference sequence). CDR3 size: 16 residues. Note on this clonotype: The junction and the germline gene differ at one end; a read error may be behind it.

Sequencing used blood. This chain uses TRBV3-1 with TRBJ1-2, with TRBD1 matching over 7 bases. The sequence came from a man older than 75 in good health. CDR3 coding DNA: TGTGCCAGCAGCCAAGTAGCAAGACAGGGATCGAATGGCCACACCTTC. This gives the protein CASSQVARQGSNGHTF.